The entry below gives a single T cell receptor (beta chain) sequence along with its context. The data stem from a study of CD8 T cells in ankylosing spondylitis. Each CDR3 protein is one row after TCRdb ran MiXCR on the 5' RACE reads. The table includes 350,000 to 400,000 distinct CDR3 sequences, approximately 22% detected once. V shed 6 bases, J shed 10 bases, and the junction held 11 bases outside the gene matches. The CDR3 is made up of 15 amino acids. CDR1 LNHNV and CDR2 YYDKDF come from the germline V gene (reference sequence). Sequenced sample: blood, either unsorted or a sorted T cell fraction (not recorded which). This clonotype was obtained from a male donor with ankylosing spondylitis or in good health (not recorded which). The chain employs TRBV15 and TRBJ2-1; 11 bases match TRBD1. The CDR3: CATREDRGQVWEQFF. The CDR3 DNA is TGTGCCACCAGGGAGGACAGGGGGCAGGTTTGGGAGCAGTTCTTC.